The rows below give T cell receptor beta chains drawn from one sample of a study of identical twins. A single record per CDR3 protein comes from TCRdb applying MiXCR to the 5' RACE reads. The table records fewer than 350,000 distinct CDR3 sequences, about 8.3% of them present only once. A further study also used this sample, focusing on yellow fever vaccine responses in identical twins.

Sequenced material: memory (CD45RO+) T cells sorted from blood. The receptors were sampled from a young woman in good health. Each CDR3 is given with its conserved first and last residue. Not all rows give a size; the values are once, few, many and, for expanded clones, a class.

TRBV20-1	TRBJ2-3	many	CSARDGTSGWSDTDTQYF
TRBV6-5	TRBJ2-2	NA	CASSYRVAGGSGGELFF
TRBV6-1	TRBJ1-5	many	CASSERSNQPQHF
TRBV15	TRBJ2-4	few	CATSTGGQTDIQYF
TRBV5-1	TRBJ2-5	many	CASSLAVGGQETQYF
TRBV25-1	TRBJ2-7	few	CASSESASVYEQYF
TRBV5-4	TRBJ2-7	NA	CASSYGLVGSGNYEQYF
TRBV6-1	TRBJ2-7	NA	CASFRDSSYEQYF
TRBV7-9	TRBJ2-2	NA	CASSLAQREHGELFF
TRBV15	TRBJ2-3	NA	CATSLPRGSGTDTQYF
TRBV4-1	TRBJ2-3	many	CASSQYSSHRGSPDTQYF
TRBV7-2	TRBJ2-1	NA	CASSLTLRDNEQFF
TRBV10-3	TRBJ2-1	NA	CAIGAGNERGGNEQFF
TRBV3-1	TRBJ1-2	many	CASSQASQSNYGYTF
TRBV6-5	TRBJ2-4	NA	CASSYSSPSLAKNIQYF
TRBV5-5	TRBJ2-3	many	CASSSKRPTDTQYF
TRBV29-1	TRBJ1-1	many	CSVDEQGAAEAFF
TRBV4-2	TRBJ1-2	many	CASSGGTNLHGYTF
TRBV29-1	TRBJ1-2	many	CSAGPSRQDYGYTF
TRBV6-1	TRBJ1-2	many	CASSERTAFRYGYTF
TRBV6-5	TRBJ2-7	NA	CASSYRGVGIREQYF
TRBV25-1	TRBJ2-7	few	CASNSWTSGRGEQYF
TRBV6-2/TRBV6-3	TRBJ2-4	NA	CASSSPANLAKNIQYF
TRBV29-1	TRBJ2-7	many	CSVRSAEQYF
TRBV19	TRBJ2-1	NA	CANTGTGNNEQFF
TRBV20-1	TRBJ2-2	NA	CSAHRRGGELFF
TRBV3-1	TRBJ1-2	few	CASSQGTGLAYGYTF
TRBV12-3/TRBV12-4	TRBJ2-1	many	CASSFRDRGYNEQFF
TRBV20-1	TRBJ2-5	few	CSARVLAGGGETQYF
TRBV11-3	TRBJ2-5	NA	CASSLQPTSTLRETQYF
TRBV3-1	TRBJ1-1	few	CASGPGLNTEAFF